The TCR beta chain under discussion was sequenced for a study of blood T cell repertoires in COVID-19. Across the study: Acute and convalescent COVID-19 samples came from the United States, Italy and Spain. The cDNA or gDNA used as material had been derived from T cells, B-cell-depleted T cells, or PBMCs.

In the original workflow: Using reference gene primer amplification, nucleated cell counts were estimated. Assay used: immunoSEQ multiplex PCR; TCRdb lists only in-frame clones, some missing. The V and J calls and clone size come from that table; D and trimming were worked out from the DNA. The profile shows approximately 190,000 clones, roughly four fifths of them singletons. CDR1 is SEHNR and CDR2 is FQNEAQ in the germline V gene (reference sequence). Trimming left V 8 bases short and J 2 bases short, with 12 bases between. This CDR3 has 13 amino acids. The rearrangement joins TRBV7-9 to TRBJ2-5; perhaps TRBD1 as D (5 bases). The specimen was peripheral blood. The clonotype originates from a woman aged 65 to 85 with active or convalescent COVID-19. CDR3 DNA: TGTGCCAGCCTAGACAGCCCGCAAGAGACCCAGTACTTC. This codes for CASLDSPQETQYF. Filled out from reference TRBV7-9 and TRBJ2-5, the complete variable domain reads DTGVSQNPRHKITKRGQNVTFRCDPISEHNRLYWYRQTLGQGPEFLTYFQNEAQLEKSRLLSDRFSAERPKGSFSTLEIQRTEQGDSAMYLCASLDSPQETQYFGPGTRLLVL.